Shown below are 10 T cell receptor beta chains from a single sample sequenced in a study of cytomegalovirus exposure and HLA in healthy donors. Primers included in the PCR were 60 Vbeta and 13 Jbeta primers. Profiled with immunoSEQ multiplex PCR; TCRdb holds only in-frame clones, not every one. The sample has about 120,000 clones, just under 75% seen once; the top ten hold approximately 2%. The sequenced material came from PBMCs. These receptors were obtained from a human donor in good health.

V is TRBV28 and J is TRBJ1-3; TRBD1 agrees at 7 bases. Germline CDR1 and CDR2: MDHEN and SYDVKM. Trimming cost V 6 bases and J 2 bases; bases outside gene matches: 7. The CDR3 spans 15 residues. CDR3 bases: TGTGCCAGCAGCGAAGACAGGGTTCCTGGAAACACCATATATTTT. This translates into CASSEDRVPGNTIYF. Complete variable domain (other parts from reference TRBV28 and TRBJ1-3): DVKVTQSSRYLVKRTGEKVFLECVQDMDHENMFWYRQDPGLGLRLIYFSYDVKMKEKGDIPEGYSVSREKKERFSLILESASTNQTSMYLCASSEDRVPGNTIYFGEGSWLTVV.

The gene calls are TRBV5-6 and TRBJ1-5, with D maybe TRBD1 (5 bases). CDR1 is SGHDT, CDR2 YYEEEE, per germline. This CDR3 is 18 amino acids long. The ends were cut back, 2 bases at V and 0 bases at J, with 18 bases in the middle. This chain's CDR3 is CASSFFVSGGYSNQPQHF. The CDR3 coding sequence is TGTGCCAGCAGCTTTTTTGTGTCGGGGGGGTATAGCAATCAGCCCCAGCATTTT.

The chain carries TRBV5-4 and TRBJ2-7; 11 positions agree with TRBD2. The CDR3 has 16 residues. With 0 bases clipped from V and 6 bases from J, the junction kept 8 bases outside the gene matches. CDR1 is SGHNT, CDR2 YYREEE, per germline (reference sequence). CDR3 sequence (DNA): TGTGCCAGCAGCTTGGGGCTAGCGGGGGGCCAGGGCGAGCAGTACTTC. This translates into CASSLGLAGGQGEQYF.

V usage is TRBV5-1 and J usage is TRBJ2-7; maybe TRBD1 (6 bases). Trimming stripped 4 bases from V and 3 bases from J, with 20 bases between. The V gene's germline CDR1 is SGHRS and CDR2 YFSETQ. The CDR3 loop spans 16 amino acids. The CDR3 reads CASSMDSGTRIYEQYF. The CDR3 DNA is TGCGCCAGCAGCATGGATTCCGGGACACGAATCTACGAGCAGTACTTC.

This clone occurred once. The chain links TRBV4-1 to TRBJ2-7; 8 bases agree with TRBD1. Per the germline V gene, CDR1 is MGHRA and CDR2 is YSYEKL. The V and J ends lost 1 base and 3 bases, in that order; junction bases with no gene match: 14. The CDR3 is made up of 18 amino acids. The CDR3, as DNA: TGCGCCAGCAGCCAAGTGATTGTCGGGACAGGCGGACTCTACGAGCAGTACTTC. Amino acid sequence: CASSQVIVGTGGLYEQYF.

This sequence joins TRBV6-6 and TRBJ1-2; 7 nucleotides line up with TRBD1. The CDR3 loop spans 14 amino acids. The V segment lost 5 bases and the J segment 2 bases; nucleotides outside the gene matches: 5. Germline assignment: CDR1 MNHNY and CDR2 SVGAGI (reference sequence). The CDR3: CASSLLDRNYGYTF. The CDR3, as DNA: TGTGCCAGCAGTCTACTGGACAGGAACTATGGCTACACCTTC.

This chain joins TRBV6-5 and TRBJ2-7; 7 bases agree with TRBD2. Looked up from germline, CDR1 is MNHEY and CDR2 is SVGAGI. The CDR3 is made up of 14 amino acids. With V trimmed by 5 bases and J by 2 bases, 6 bases remained unmatched. The CDR3 reads CASSKGAGAYEQYF. In DNA form, the CDR3 reads TGTGCCAGCAGTAAAGGCGCGGGAGCCTACGAGCAGTACTTC.

The chain recombines TRBV7-9 with TRBJ1-5, with 7 bases aligning to TRBD1. From germline, CDR1 is SEHNR and CDR2 FQNEAQ (reference sequence). With V trimmed by 4 bases and J by 1 base, 1 base remained unmatched. This CDR3 region has 14 residues. The CDR3 is CASSSTGSNQPQHF. The CDR3 region has the DNA TGTGCCAGCAGCTCGACAGGGAGCAATCAGCCCCAGCATTTT.

The chain has TRBV4-3 and TRBJ1-2; D uncertain. The CDR3 consists of 16 residues. Trimming cost V 0 bases and J 1 base, with 12 bases left between them. Germline V CDR1 and CDR2: LGHNA, YSLEER. The CDR3 DNA sequence: TGCGCCAGCAGCCAAGATCTAGGACGGGATAACTATGGCTACACCTTC. It yields the protein CASSQDLGRDNYGYTF.

This clone has more than one count but fewer than ten. At one end the junction does not follow the germline gene, possibly because of a read error. The CDR3 loop reads CASSRDRASEQYF. The CDR3 DNA reads as TGTGCTAGCAGCCGGGACAGGGCGTCCGAGCAGTACTTC. The gene calls are TRBV7-7 and TRBJ2-7; 9 bases align to TRBD1. The CDR3 covers 13 residues. The germline V gene has CDR1 SSHAT and CDR2 FNYEAQ (reference sequence).